This T cell receptor beta chain appears in the sequencing data of a study of blood T cells in healthy people across ages. Study details: About one barcoded beta molecule per two T cells came from capture by template switching.

Whole-study findings and limits: Researchers judged that diversity estimates from one million T cells fell short of true values.

Each of the donors had roughly 10 milliliters of peripheral blood drawn into EDTA-treated Vacutainer tubes. There were at least 5 micrograms of total RNA extracted from every sample. The V and J ends lost 7 bases and 4 bases respectively, with 17 bases between them. Germline CDR1 and CDR2: LNHDA and SQIVND (reference sequence). The CDR3 sequence is 15 residues long. In its sample, this clonotype was seen a few times. Its antigen remains unidentified. A J-beta primer mix and a sample-barcoded 5' primer were used in a second PCR of roughly 7 to 12 cycles. TCRdb reprocessed the 5' RACE reads with MiXCR, giving one entry per CDR3 protein. The data contain hundreds of thousands of distinct CDR3 sequences, about 29% of them singletons. Separately, the same data were catalogued under a study of T cells of mothers and their children.

The chain links TRBV19 to TRBJ1-3, with D possibly matching TRBD1 (5 bases). Sequencing was carried out using blood. The source of this sequence is a boy between 2 and 15 years old in good health. CDR3 in DNA: TGTGCCAGTAAAGAAGGTGGGGCGGCCGGAAACACCATATATTTT. Translating it yields CASKEGGAAGNTIYF.